Each of the 29 T cell receptor beta chains below was sequenced from the same sample in a study of T cell responses to AZD1222 COVID-19 vaccine. TCRdb keeps only in-frame clones here, not all; method: immunoSEQ multiplex PCR. In the table there are 140,000 or so clones, approximately 93% of which are singletons. This specimen consisted of peripheral blood, obtained after recovery from COVID-19. These receptors came from an adult who had recovered from COVID-19.

The chain uses TRBV7-3 and TRBJ1-2; D is unclear. Germline CDR1 and CDR2: SGHTA and FQGTGA. The V gene lost 5 bases and the J gene lost 6 bases, with 13 bases spanning the gap. The CDR3 spans 13 residues. The CDR3 DNA follows: TGTGCCAGCAGCCCTCGGGCAGGAGATGGCTACACCTTC. It encodes CASSPRAGDGYTF.

Concerning this clone: Other DNA sequences from this sample encode an identical CDR3 as well. The chain combines TRBV18 with TRBJ2-7; no clear D gene. V gave up 3 bases and J gave up 0 bases, with 3 bases separating them. There are 12 residues in the CDR3. The germline CDR1 and CDR2 sequences are KGHSH and LQKENI. CDR3 bases: TGTGCCAGCTCACCTAGCTCCTACGAGCAGTACTTC. It specifies CASSPSSYEQYF.

The V call is TRBV7-3, the J call TRBJ2-1, with D unclear. The CDR3 length is 14 residues. The ends were cut back, 2 bases at V and 8 bases at J, with 13 bases in the middle. In germline, CDR1 is SGHTA, CDR2 FQGTGA. The CDR3 here is CASSLPPRMDEQFF. CDR3 coding DNA: TGTGCCAGCAGCTTACCCCCCCGAATGGATGAGCAGTTCTTC. The full variable domain, its missing parts supplied by reference TRBV7-3 and TRBJ2-1, is GAGVSQTPSNKVTEKGKYVELRCDPISGHTALYWYRQSLGQGPEFLIYFQGTGAADDSGLPNDRFFAVRPEGSVSTLKIQRTERGDSAVYLCASSLPPRMDEQFFGPGTRLTVL.

J is TRBJ2-1 and V is TRBV24-1; D not resolved. The CDR3 loop spans 14 amino acids. In germline, CDR1 is KGHDR, CDR2 SFDVKD. Trimming removed 5 bases from V and 5 bases from J, with 12 bases in between. The CDR3 DNA reads TGTGCCACCAGTGCGGGCCTTACAAACAATGAGCAGTTCTTC. Translated: CATSAGLTNNEQFF.

CDR3 region: CATSDLRELFF. The CDR3 nucleotides are TGTGCCACCAGTGATTTAAGGGAGCTGTTTTTT. The V call is TRBV24-1, the J call TRBJ2-2; no firm D call. Germline CDR1 is KGHDR and CDR2 is SFDVKD. The CDR3 is made up of 11 amino acids. V lost 1 base and J lost 9, with 2 bases in between.

This chain uses TRBV4-1 with TRBJ2-3; D remains unclear. The CDR3 is 17 amino acids. Germline loops: CDR1 MGHRA, CDR2 YSYEKL. Between the trimmed V and J ends, which lost 4 bases and 2 bases, there was a span of 19 bases. The CDR3 sequence is CASSRSVLLLDTDTQYF. In DNA form, the CDR3 reads TGCGCCAGCAGCCGTTCGGTACTATTGCTTGACACAGATACGCAGTATTTT.

The chain uses TRBV6-5 and TRBJ2-1; 7 positions agree with TRBD1. CDR1 and CDR2 (germline): MNHEY, SVGAGI. V trimming: 8 bases; J trimming: 8 bases; junction bases outside the gene matches: 12. The CDR3 contains 14 residues. In nucleotides, the CDR3 is TGTGCCAGCGGCACGACAGGGTACATCGATGAGCAGTTCTTC. This codes for CASGTTGYIDEQFF.

The chain links TRBV19 to TRBJ1-2; 8 bases line up with TRBD1. After removal of 7 bases from V and 0 bases from J, the junction contained 7 bases not matched to a gene. CDR3 length equals 15 residues. The V gene's germline CDR1 is LNHDA and CDR2 SQIVND (reference sequence). The CDR3 reads CASIGQGSANYGYTF. The CDR3 DNA is TGTGCCAGTATTGGACAGGGATCTGCTAACTATGGCTACACCTTC.

This clone was counted a single time. The chain couples TRBV28 to TRBJ2-7; 12 bases are a match to TRBD2. The germline CDR1 and CDR2 sequences are MDHEN and SYDVKM. Trimming removed 6 bases from V and 3 bases from J; junction bases left unmatched: 18. CDR3 length equals 19 residues. The DNA for the CDR3 is TGTGCCAGCAGCTATCACCCCCTAGGACTAGCGGGAAATAACTACGAGCAGTACTTC. Protein product: CASSYHPLGLAGNNYEQYF.

The chain uses TRBV28 and TRBJ1-5, with D hard to call. V shed 7 bases and J shed 6 bases, with 16 bases lying between them. The CDR3 contains 14 residues. CDR1 and CDR2 (germline): MDHEN, SYDVKM. CDR3 region: CASTVGGLGQPQHF. The CDR3 DNA reads as TGTGCCAGCACCGTGGGAGGGTTGGGTCAGCCCCAGCATTTT.

The chain links TRBV19 to TRBJ1-4; 7 positions agree with TRBD1. The CDR3 has 14 amino acids. V gave up 3 bases and J gave up 7 bases; unmatched junction bases: 5. Germline loops: CDR1 LNHDA, CDR2 SQIVND (reference sequence). In DNA, the CDR3 is TGTGCCAGTAGTATTGCGACAGGGAGTGAAAAACTGTTTTTT. It is translated as CASSIATGSEKLFF.

This chain links TRBV6-5 with TRBJ1-3, with a possible D match to TRBD1 (6 bases). Trimming left V 4 bases short and J 0 bases short, with 10 bases between. CDR3 length: 15 amino acids. Looked up from germline, CDR1 is MNHEY and CDR2 is SVGAGI. Here the CDR3 reads CASSSRTASGNTIYF. The CDR3, as DNA: TGTGCCAGCAGTTCGCGGACAGCCTCTGGAAACACCATATATTTT.

The rearrangement links TRBV7-8 to TRBJ1-4; no definite D call. Trimming removed 5 bases at V and 0 bases at J, with 10 bases between. Germline values: CDR1 SGHVS, CDR2 FQNEAQ. The CDR3 runs to 15 residues. In DNA form, the CDR3 reads TGTGCCAGCAGCCCGGACTCCACAACTAATGAAAAACTGTTTTTT. Its translation: CASSPDSTTNEKLFF.

This clone showed up just a few times. The chain links TRBV28 to TRBJ2-7, with 7 bases matching TRBD2. CDR1 is MDHEN and CDR2 is SYDVKM in the germline V gene. The CDR3 extends over 14 amino acids. Trimming cost V 6 bases and J 4 bases; bases outside gene matches: 9. CDR3 coding DNA: TGTGCCAGCAGCCAAACACTAGCGATATACGAGCAGTACTTC. Protein: CASSQTLAIYEQYF. Full variable domain (missing parts from reference TRBV28 and TRBJ2-7): DVKVTQSSRYLVKRTGEKVFLECVQDMDHENMFWYRQDPGLGLRLIYFSYDVKMKEKGDIPEGYSVSREKKERFSLILESASTNQTSMYLCASSQTLAIYEQYFGPGTRLTVT.

CDR3 amino acids: CASSSVDTYEQYF. DNA for the CDR3: TGTGCCAGCTCATCGGTGGACACCTACGAGCAGTACTTC. The chain employs TRBV18 and TRBJ2-7; weak D call: TRBD1 (5 bases). The CDR3 has 13 amino acids. Trimming removed 5 bases at V and 2 bases at J, with 10 bases between. Germline V gene sequence: CDR1 KGHSH, CDR2 LQKENI.

This sequence joins TRBV5-6 and TRBJ2-7, with D tentatively TRBD2 (6 bases). This CDR3 is 16 amino acids long. V lost 4 bases to trimming and J lost 4 bases, with 21 bases between them. Germline CDR1 SGHDT, CDR2 YYEEEE. CDR3 nucleotide sequence: TGTGCCAGCAGCCTTTATAAACCGGGAGCCTTTTACGAGCAGTACTTC. Amino acid sequence: CASSLYKPGAFYEQYF.

This sequence joins TRBV7-9 and TRBJ2-7; D is unclear. V was cut by 2 bases and J by 6 bases, with 11 bases left in between. This CDR3 is built from 13 residues. Germline V lookup: CDR1 SEHNR, CDR2 FQNEAQ (reference sequence). CDR3 region: CASSLPRPGEQYF. The CDR3 nucleotides read TGTGCCAGCAGCTTACCAAGACCAGGCGAGCAGTACTTC. Full variable domain (remainder filled in from reference TRBV7-9 and TRBJ2-7): DTGVSQNPRHKITKRGQNVTFRCDPISEHNRLYWYRQTLGQGPEFLTYFQNEAQLEKSRLLSDRFSAERPKGSFSTLEIQRTEQGDSAMYLCASSLPRPGEQYFGPGTRLTVT.

The J gene is TRBJ2-7, the V gene TRBV19, with TRBD1 matching 7 bases. From germline, CDR1 is LNHDA and CDR2 SQIVND (reference sequence). V gave up 3 bases and J gave up 2 bases; unmatched junction bases: 10. There are 16 residues in the CDR3. For the CDR3, the DNA is TGTGCCAGTAGTATCCCCCTTCGACAGGGCCCCTACGAGCAGTACTTC. Protein product: CASSIPLRQGPYEQYF. The entire variable domain, with the rest obtained from reference TRBV19 and TRBJ2-7, is as follows: DGGITQSPKYLFRKEGQNVTLSCEQNLNHDAMYWYRQDPGQGLRLIYYSQIVNDFQKGDIAEGYSVSREKKESFPLTVTSAQKNPTAFYLCASSIPLRQGPYEQYFGPGTRLTVT.

V and J are TRBV10-3 and TRBJ2-7, with TRBD1 matching over 9 bases. J was trimmed by 4 bases and V by 0 bases; bases with no gene match: 4. CDR1 is ENHRY and CDR2 is SYGVKD in the germline V gene. The CDR3 sequence is 15 residues long. DNA of the CDR3: TGTGCCATCAGTGAGTCGACAGGGGGACCGTACGAGCAGTACTTC. Translating it yields CAISESTGGPYEQYF.

J is TRBJ2-1 and V is TRBV18; no clear D. The CDR3 has 13 residues. Germline V lookup: CDR1 KGHSH, CDR2 LQKENI. Trimming shortened V by 3 bases and J by 6 bases, and 9 bases separated the two germline ends. CDR3 amino acids: CASSPPTANEQFF. The CDR3 nucleotides read TGTGCCAGCTCACCGCCTACCGCCAATGAGCAGTTCTTC.

This chain connects TRBV28 to TRBJ2-2; 10 bases line up with TRBD2. Germline V CDR1 and CDR2: MDHEN, SYDVKM. The CDR3 consists of 17 residues. Losses at the gene ends were 2 bases for V and 5 bases for J; bases not matched to a gene: 8. CDR3: CASSLDLAGVGTGELFF. As DNA, the CDR3 is TGTGCCAGCAGTTTAGATCTAGCGGGAGTAGGGACCGGGGAGCTGTTTTTT.

The V and J genes are TRBV4-1 and TRBJ2-7; 11 bases are a match to TRBD2. The CDR3 runs to 16 residues. V was clipped by 1 base and J by 3 bases; unmatched bases: 5. Looked up from germline, CDR1 is MGHRA and CDR2 is YSYEKL. The CDR3 DNA sequence: TGCGCCAGCAGCCAAGGATCGGGACTAGCGGACTACGAGCAGTACTTC. Protein: CASSQGSGLADYEQYF.

The chain combines TRBV28 with TRBJ1-2; the D gene is possibly TRBD1 (5 bases). Trimming took off 1 base at V and 5 bases at J, with 17 bases between the two ends. Germline V gene data show CDR1 as MDHEN and CDR2 as SYDVKM. The CDR3 length is 16 residues. This chain's CDR3 is CASSLYRPGPTYGYTF. In DNA, the CDR3 is TGTGCCAGCAGTTTATACCGGCCAGGGCCAACTTATGGCTACACCTTC.

The J gene is TRBJ1-4, the V gene TRBV3-1 (or the pseudogene TRBV3-2); 7 bases fit TRBD1. The junction had 7 bases not matched to a gene; V was cut back by 4 bases and J by 5 bases. The CDR3 covers 15 residues. Per germline, CDR1 LGHDT and CDR2 YNNKEL (reference sequence). In nucleotides, the CDR3 is TGTGCCAGCAGCCCTACGGGGACAGCGAATGAAAAACTGTTTTTT. This encodes CASSPTGTANEKLFF.

The chain employs TRBV7-9 and TRBJ1-1; weak D call: TRBD1 (5 bases). The V gene lost 4 bases and the J gene lost 4 bases, with 10 bases spanning the gap. CDR1 and CDR2 (germline): SEHNR, FQNEAQ (reference sequence). This CDR3 is built from 13 residues. CDR3 sequence: CASSSGGSTEAFF. In DNA form, the CDR3 reads TGTGCCAGCAGCTCGGGGGGTAGCACTGAAGCTTTCTTT. The full variable domain, rest sourced from reference TRBV7-9 and TRBJ1-1, is DTGVSQNPRHKITKRGQNVTFRCDPISEHNRLYWYRQTLGQGPEFLTYFQNEAQLEKSRLLSDRFSAERPKGSFSTLEIQRTEQGDSAMYLCASSSGGSTEAFFGQGTRLTVV.

This chain uses TRBV5-4 with TRBJ2-3, with TRBD1 matching 7 bases. Trimming removed 1 base from V and 4 bases from J; junction bases left unmatched: 3. CDR3 size: 14 residues. The V gene's germline CDR1 is SGHNT and CDR2 YYREEE (reference sequence). The CDR3 sequence: CASSLNDRADTQYF. DNA of the CDR3: TGTGCCAGCAGCTTGAACGACAGGGCAGATACGCAGTATTTT. The variable domain in full, completed from reference TRBV5-4 and TRBJ2-3, reads ETGVTQSPTHLIKTRGQQVTLRCSSQSGHNTVSWYQQALGQGPQFIFQYYREEENGRGNFPPRFSGLQFPNYSSELNVNALELDDSALYLCASSLNDRADTQYFGPGTRLTVL.

The chain is built from TRBV30 and TRBJ2-7; TRBD2 is a possible D gene (5 bases). Germline V lookup: CDR1 GTSNPN, CDR2 SVGIG (reference sequence). The CDR3 length is 11 residues. The V gene lost 6 bases and the J gene lost 5 bases, with 11 bases spanning the gap. The CDR3 sequence: CACRLWDEQYF. In nucleotides, the CDR3 is TGTGCCTGTCGACTATGGGACGAGCAGTACTTC.

The chain is built from TRBV18 and TRBJ2-5; a weak D match, TRBD2 (6 bases). Trimming cost V 3 bases and J 2 bases, with 16 bases left between them. Germline CDR1 reads KGHSH; CDR2 reads LQKENI. The CDR3 loop spans 16 amino acids. As DNA, the CDR3 is TGTGCCAGCTCACCGCCTGGCGGGGCTAGACAAGAGACCCAGTACTTC. It codes for CASSPPGGARQETQYF.

V usage is TRBV5-4 and J usage is TRBJ2-7, with a possible D match to TRBD1 (5 bases). The length of the CDR3 is 15 residues. Trimming stripped 0 bases from V and 6 bases from J, with 16 bases between. Germline values: CDR1 SGHNT, CDR2 YYREEE (reference sequence). Written as DNA, the CDR3 is TGTGCCAGCAGCTTGGGGACCCGCCAGGGAAGCGAGCAGTACTTC. It yields the protein CASSLGTRQGSEQYF.